This TCR beta chain derives from a study of blood T cell repertoires in COVID-19. The CDR3 length is 16 residues. Germline loops: CDR1 MDHEN, CDR2 SYDVKM. The V segment lost 5 bases and the J segment 1 base; nucleotides outside the gene matches: 9. The repertoire was sequenced with immunoSEQ multiplex PCR; TCRdb's copy has only in-frame clones and lacks some. This table has over 100,000 clones, roughly 88% appearing once. Sequencing input: peripheral blood. This receptor was identified in a woman between 65 and 79 years old with acute or convalescent COVID-19. The rearrangement links TRBV28 to TRBJ2-3; 7 bases map to TRBD2. CDR3 nucleotides: TGTGCCAGCAGTACCTCGGGGGAGGGTCGCACAGATACGCAGTATTTT. Protein sequence: CASSTSGEGRTDTQYF. Supplemented by reference TRBV28 and TRBJ2-3, the full variable domain reads DVKVTQSSRYLVKRTGEKVFLECVQDMDHENMFWYRQDPGLGLRLIYFSYDVKMKEKGDIPEGYSVSREKKERFSLILESASTNQTSMYLCASSTSGEGRTDTQYFGPGTRLTVL.